What follows is one TCR beta chain and its context. The target antigen is unknown. Naive CD8 isolation took CD45RO-negative cells positively selected for CCR7 and excluded terminally differentiated effector memory CD45RA+ cells. Adult donors, all healthy and HIV-negative, had no recent acute infections or vaccinations. The data were obtained in a study of shared clonotypes between healthy human individuals. Study at large: Three CD4 naive, three CD4 memory, two CD8 naive and one CD8 memory plate were used per donor. General observations from the study: Sampling was confined to blood; repertoires within tissues likely differ. A reduction in generation probabilities was seen for non-shared clonotypes relative to those shared by all four donors.

Only in-frame clones appear in the TCRdb table, and some are missing; sequencing was by immunoSEQ multiplex PCR. The sample records some 2 million clones, roughly 95% being singletons. The CDR3 covers 15 residues. The germline V gene encodes CDR1 MNHEY and CDR2 SVGAGI. With 2 bases clipped from V and 4 bases from J, the junction kept 4 bases outside the gene matches. The clonotype was recovered from a man aged 18 to 30 in good health. The sequenced sample was naive CD8+ T cells sorted from blood. V gene TRBV6-5 combines with J gene TRBJ2-2; 7 bases fit TRBD2. Here the CDR3 reads CASSYGAGPTGELFF. In DNA form, the CDR3 reads TGTGCCAGCAGTTACGGAGCGGGACCCACCGGGGAGCTGTTTTTT.